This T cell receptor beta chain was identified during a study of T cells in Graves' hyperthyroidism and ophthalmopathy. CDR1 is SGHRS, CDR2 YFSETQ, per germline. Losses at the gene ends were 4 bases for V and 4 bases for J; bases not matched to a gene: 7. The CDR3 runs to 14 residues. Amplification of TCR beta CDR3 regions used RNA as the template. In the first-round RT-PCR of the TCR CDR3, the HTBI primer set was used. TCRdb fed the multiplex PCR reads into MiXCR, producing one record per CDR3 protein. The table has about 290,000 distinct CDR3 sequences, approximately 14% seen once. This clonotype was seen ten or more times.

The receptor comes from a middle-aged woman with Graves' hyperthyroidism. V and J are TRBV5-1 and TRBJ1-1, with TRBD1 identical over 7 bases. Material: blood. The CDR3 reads CASSPGTASTEAFF. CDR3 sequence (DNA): TGCGCCAGCAGCCCCGGGACAGCAAGCACTGAAGCTTTCTTT.